The 19 T cell receptor beta chains below all came from one sample that was sequenced in a study of blood T cell repertoires in COVID-19. TCRdb's copy holds only in-frame clones and misses some; the assay was immunoSEQ multiplex PCR. The table has tens of thousands of clones, approximately 90% seen once. Sequencing was carried out using peripheral blood. Source of these receptors: a human donor in a cohort sampled during active COVID-19.

The V gene is TRBV19, the J gene TRBJ2-4, with D hard to call. Between the trimmed V and J ends, which lost 6 bases and 2 bases, there was a span of 11 bases. Germline assignment: CDR1 LNHDA and CDR2 SQIVND (reference sequence). The CDR3 spans 14 residues. The CDR3 loop is CASSPVLSKNIQYF. CDR3 sequence (DNA): TGTGCCAGTAGCCCAGTGTTGTCCAAAAACATTCAGTACTTC.

The rearrangement links TRBV28 to TRBJ1-5; 10 bases agree with TRBD1. The V and J ends lost 4 bases and 7 bases, in that order; junction bases with no gene match: 4. The CDR3 is made up of 14 amino acids. Germline values: CDR1 MDHEN, CDR2 SYDVKM. Here the CDR3 reads CASSSGQGKQPQHF. The CDR3 DNA reads TGTGCCAGCAGTTCGGGACAGGGGAAACAGCCCCAGCATTTT.

This chain connects TRBV20-1 to TRBJ2-7; no clear D gene. CDR1 is DFQATT, CDR2 SNEGSKA, per germline (reference sequence). Trimming cost V 3 bases and J 0 bases, with 9 bases left between them. The CDR3 length is 13 residues. CDR3 residues: CSASWQSSYEQYF. The CDR3 nucleotides read TGCAGTGCTAGTTGGCAAAGCTCCTACGAGCAGTACTTC.

The chain's CDR3 is CASSYRDRNTEAFF. The CDR3 DNA follows: TGTGCCAGCAGTTACAGGGACAGGAACACTGAAGCTTTCTTT. The rearrangement joins TRBV3-1 (or the pseudogene TRBV3-2) to TRBJ1-1; 7 bases match TRBD1. The CDR3 has 14 amino acids. Per the germline V gene, CDR1 is LGHDT and CDR2 is YNNKEL (reference sequence). V dropped 6 bases and J dropped 1; count of bases not matched to a gene: 5.

The CDR3 loop reads CAWSPQDRPNSYEQYF. In DNA, the CDR3 is TGTGCCTGGAGCCCCCAGGACAGGCCGAACTCCTACGAGCAGTACTTC. The rearrangement uses TRBV30 and TRBJ2-7, with TRBD1 matching 7 bases. Trimming cost V 3 bases and J 0 bases; bases outside gene matches: 11. The CDR3 extends over 16 amino acids. Germline values: CDR1 GTSNPN, CDR2 SVGIG (reference sequence).

V usage is TRBV19 and J usage is TRBJ1-1; D may be TRBD1 (5 bases). CDR1 LNHDA and CDR2 SQIVND come from the germline V gene (reference sequence). Deletions cut 5 bases from V and 3 bases from J, with 19 bases between. The length of the CDR3 is 16 residues. The CDR3: CASSLGGGLTHTEAFF. DNA for the CDR3: TGTGCCAGTAGTCTCGGGGGGGGTCTGACGCACACTGAAGCTTTCTTT.

V gene TRBV18 combines with J gene TRBJ2-5; 10 nucleotides align to TRBD2. V shed 2 bases, J shed 9 bases, and the junction held 6 bases outside the gene matches. The CDR3 loop spans 14 amino acids. CDR1 and CDR2 (germline): KGHSH, LQKENI. CDR3 DNA: TGTGCCAGCTCACCAGTCACTAGCGGGAATCCCCAGTACTTC. It codes for CASSPVTSGNPQYF. The whole variable domain, remainder taken from reference TRBV18 and TRBJ2-5, is NAGVMQNPRHLVRRRGQEARLRCSPMKGHSHVYWYRQLPEEGLKFMVYLQKENIIDESGMPKERFSAEFPKEGPSILRIQQVVRGDSAAYFCASSPVTSGNPQYFGPGTRLLVL.

The chain employs TRBV2 and TRBJ2-3; 8 bases agree with TRBD1. The CDR3 length is 15 residues. The germline V gene has CDR1 SNHLY and CDR2 FYNNEI. The V gene end was trimmed by 3 bases and the J gene end by 6 bases; junction bases not matched to a gene: 8. CDR3 region: CASSEQGAIWDTQYF. CDR3 coding DNA: TGTGCCAGCAGTGAGCAGGGGGCTATATGGGATACGCAGTATTTT. The variable domain in full, with the rest retrieved from reference TRBV2 and TRBJ2-3, is EPEVTQTPSHQVTQMGQEVILRCVPISNHLYFYWYRQILGQKVEFLVSFYNNEISEKSEIFDDQFSVERPDGSNFTLKIRSTKLEDSAMYFCASSEQGAIWDTQYFGPGTRLTVL.

Comments on this clone: One end of the junction fails to match germline, which may point to a read error. The chain uses TRBV7-3 and TRBJ2-1; 10 bases align to TRBD2. The CDR3 loop spans 16 amino acids. Germline CDR1 reads SGHTA; CDR2 reads FQGTGA. The DNA for the CDR3 is TGTGCCAGCAGCTTACAGCGGGGGGGCTCCCACAATGAGCAGTTCTTC. Amino acids: CASSLQRGGSHNEQFF.

The rearrangement uses TRBV6-5 and TRBJ1-1, with 10 bases lining up with TRBD1. The CDR3 covers 15 residues. V lost 6 bases to trimming and J lost 8 bases; unmatched junction nucleotides: 12. CDR1 is MNHEY and CDR2 is SVGAGI in the germline V gene. The CDR3: CASRTRVGDRGEAFF. The CDR3, as DNA: TGTGCCAGCAGGACCCGCGTGGGGGACAGGGGAGAAGCTTTCTTT.

The rearrangement joins TRBV5-1 to TRBJ2-3; the D is unclear. V was shortened by 4 bases and J by 6 bases, with 9 bases between the two germline ends. The V gene's germline CDR1 is SGHRS and CDR2 YFSETQ. This CDR3 spans 12 amino acids. The CDR3 spells CASSEAGDTQYF. As DNA, the CDR3 is TGCGCCAGCAGCGAGGCCGGGGATACGCAGTATTTT.

This clone was counted once. The gene calls are TRBV12-3 or TRBV12-4 and TRBJ1-1; D unclear. CDR3 size: 12 residues. The V gene lost 3 bases and the J gene lost 6 bases, with 8 bases spanning the gap. The CDR3 sequence is CASSFSVAEAFF. CDR3 sequence (DNA): TGTGCCAGCAGTTTTAGTGTGGCTGAAGCTTTCTTT.

Only one count was recorded for this clone. This chain uses TRBV3-1 (or the pseudogene TRBV3-2) with TRBJ1-1; no reliable D call. Germline assignment: CDR1 LGHDT and CDR2 YNNKEL (reference sequence). This CDR3 is built from 15 residues. The ends were cut back, 1 base at V and 1 base at J, with 10 bases in the middle. CDR3 in DNA: TGTGCCAGCAGCCAAGTCACGGGAGAGAACACTGAAGCTTTCTTT. Amino acids: CASSQVTGENTEAFF.

The CDR3: CASSTADRSTDTQYF. Here the CDR3 DNA reads TGTGCCAGTAGTACAGCGGACAGGAGCACAGATACGCAGTATTTT. The gene calls are TRBV19 and TRBJ2-3, with 7 nucleotides matching TRBD1. The CDR3 extends over 15 amino acids. J gave up 0 bases and V 4 bases, and 4 bases lay outside the gene matches. Germline values: CDR1 LNHDA, CDR2 SQIVND (reference sequence).

The chain employs TRBV24-1 and TRBJ1-3; D perhaps matches TRBD1 (5 bases). Germline values: CDR1 KGHDR, CDR2 SFDVKD. Trimming left V 3 bases short and J 0 bases short, with 8 bases between. The CDR3 covers 15 residues. Here the CDR3 reads CATSDRTGSGNTIYF. CDR3 bases: TGTGCCACCAGTGATCGAACAGGCTCTGGAAACACCATATATTTT.

A single count supports this clone. In nucleotides, the CDR3 is TGTGCCAGTAGTGCCCAGGGGGGTGGTTCACCCCTCCACTTT. Residues: CASSAQGGGSPLHF. This chain uses TRBV19 with TRBJ1-6, with TRBD1 identical over 7 bases. J gave up 9 bases and V 5 bases, and 7 bases lay outside the gene matches. This CDR3 spans 14 amino acids. Germline values: CDR1 LNHDA, CDR2 SQIVND (reference sequence).

The V call is TRBV27, the J call TRBJ1-3, with no clear D. Germline V lookup: CDR1 MNHEY, CDR2 SMNVEV (reference sequence). Deletions cut 2 bases from V and 1 base from J, with 12 bases between. This CDR3 comprises 16 residues. The chain's CDR3 is CASSLVFPGSGNTIYF. The DNA of the CDR3 is TGTGCCAGCAGTTTAGTCTTTCCGGGTTCTGGAAACACCATATATTTT.

The V gene is TRBV18, the J gene TRBJ2-7, with D possibly TRBD2 on 6 matching bases. CDR1 and CDR2 (germline): KGHSH, LQKENI. CDR3 length: 15 residues. V was clipped by 3 bases and J by 2 bases, with 14 bases between them. In nucleotides, the CDR3 is TGTGCCAGCTCACCCCCTGGGGGGTTTACCTACGAGCAGTACTTC. It is translated as CASSPPGGFTYEQYF.

The chain recombines TRBV5-1 with TRBJ2-3; 7 positions match TRBD2. Unmatched junction bases numbered 2, after V lost 0 bases and J lost 1 base. Germline values: CDR1 SGHRS, CDR2 YFSETQ. The CDR3 runs 15 residues. The CDR3 reads CASSLGLAGTDTQYF. For the CDR3, the DNA is TGCGCCAGCAGCTTGGGGCTAGCGGGCACAGATACGCAGTATTTT.